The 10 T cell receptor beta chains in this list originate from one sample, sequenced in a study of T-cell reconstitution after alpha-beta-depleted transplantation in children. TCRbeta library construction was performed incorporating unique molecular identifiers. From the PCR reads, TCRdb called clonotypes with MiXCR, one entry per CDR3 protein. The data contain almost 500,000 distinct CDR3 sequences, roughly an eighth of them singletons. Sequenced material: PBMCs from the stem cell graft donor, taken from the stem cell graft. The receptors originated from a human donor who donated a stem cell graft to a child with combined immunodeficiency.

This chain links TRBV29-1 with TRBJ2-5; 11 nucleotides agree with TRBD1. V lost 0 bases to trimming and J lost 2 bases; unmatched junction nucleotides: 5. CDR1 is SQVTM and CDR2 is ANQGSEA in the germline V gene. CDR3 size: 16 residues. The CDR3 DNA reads TGCAGCGTTGAAGATCTTGGGGACAGGGGGCAAGAGACCCAGTACTTC. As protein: CSVEDLGDRGQETQYF.

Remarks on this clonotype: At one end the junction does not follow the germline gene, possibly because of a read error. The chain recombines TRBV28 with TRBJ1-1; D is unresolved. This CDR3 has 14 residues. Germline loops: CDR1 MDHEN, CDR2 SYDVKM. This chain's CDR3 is CASSLGRVKTEAFF. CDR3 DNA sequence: TGTGCCAGCAGTTTAGGCCGGGTGAAGACTGAAGCTTTCTTT.

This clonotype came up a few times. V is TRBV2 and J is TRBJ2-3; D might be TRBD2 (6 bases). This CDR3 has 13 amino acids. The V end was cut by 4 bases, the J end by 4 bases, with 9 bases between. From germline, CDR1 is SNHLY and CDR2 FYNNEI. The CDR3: CASSGRGSDTQYF. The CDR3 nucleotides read TGTGCCAGCAGTGGGAGGGGCTCAGATACGCAGTATTTT.

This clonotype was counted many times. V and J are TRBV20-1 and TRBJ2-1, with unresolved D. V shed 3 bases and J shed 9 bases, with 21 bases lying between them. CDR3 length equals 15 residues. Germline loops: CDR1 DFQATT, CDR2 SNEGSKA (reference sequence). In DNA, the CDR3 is TGCAGTGCTAGCCTCACAAAGCCCTTTTTGGTTGAGCAGTTCTTC. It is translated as CSASLTKPFLVEQFF.

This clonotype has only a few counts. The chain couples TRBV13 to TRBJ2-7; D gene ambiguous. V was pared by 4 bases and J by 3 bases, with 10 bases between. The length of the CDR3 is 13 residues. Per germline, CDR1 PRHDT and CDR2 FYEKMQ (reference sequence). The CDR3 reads CASSSAGIYEQYF. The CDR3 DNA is TGTGCCAGCAGCTCGGCCGGCATCTACGAGCAGTACTTC.

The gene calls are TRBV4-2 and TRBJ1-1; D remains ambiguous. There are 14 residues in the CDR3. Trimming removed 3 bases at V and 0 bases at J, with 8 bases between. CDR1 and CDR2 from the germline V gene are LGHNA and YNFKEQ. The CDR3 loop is CASSHKGLNTEAFF. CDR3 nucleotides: TGTGCCAGCAGCCACAAAGGGTTGAACACTGAAGCTTTCTTT.

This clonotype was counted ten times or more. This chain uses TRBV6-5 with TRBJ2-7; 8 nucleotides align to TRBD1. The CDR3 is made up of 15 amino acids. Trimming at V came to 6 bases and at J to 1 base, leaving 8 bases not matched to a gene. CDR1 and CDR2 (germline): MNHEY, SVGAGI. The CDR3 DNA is TGTGCCAGCAGATTAGCAGGGGGCCGGTCCTACGAGCAGTACTTC. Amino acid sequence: CASRLAGGRSYEQYF.

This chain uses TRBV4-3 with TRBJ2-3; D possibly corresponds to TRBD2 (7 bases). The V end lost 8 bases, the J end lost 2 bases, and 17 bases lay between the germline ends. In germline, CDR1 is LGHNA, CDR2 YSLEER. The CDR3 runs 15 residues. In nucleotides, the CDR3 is TGCGCCAGCGGGCACGGGGGGCCAAACACAGATACGCAGTATTTT. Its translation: CASGHGGPNTDTQYF.

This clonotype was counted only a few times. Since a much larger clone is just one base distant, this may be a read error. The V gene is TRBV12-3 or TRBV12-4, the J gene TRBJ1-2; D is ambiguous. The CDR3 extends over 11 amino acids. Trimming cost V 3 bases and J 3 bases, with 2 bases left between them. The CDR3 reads CASSFDYGYTF. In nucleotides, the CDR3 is TGTGCCAGCAGTTTCGACTATGGCTACACCTTC.

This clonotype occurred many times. CDR3 amino acids: CASSQEGGDTDTQYF. The CDR3 DNA is TGCGCCAGCAGCCAAGAAGGCGGAGACACAGATACGCAGTATTTT. The chain joins TRBV4-3 to TRBJ2-3; D gene unclear. Trimming took off 0 bases at V and 2 bases at J, with 9 bases between the two ends. CDR1 LGHNA and CDR2 YSLEER come from the germline V gene. The CDR3 extends over 15 amino acids.